This T cell receptor beta chain was obtained from a study of CD8 T cells in ankylosing spondylitis. Study outcomes and limitations: Made up of about eight highly homologous variants, a TCR beta motif appeared characteristic of ankylosing spondylitis blood. Matched ankylosing spondylitis synovial fluid reportedly contained a significantly enriched population of disease-linked clones. A number of the motif variants had already been described in reactive arthritis synovial fluid and blood.

About this clonotype itself: Its antigen is currently unknown.

A quantitative 5'-RACE method, one with molecular barcodes, was used to make TCR beta libraries. TCRdb ran MiXCR on the 5' RACE reads and lists one entry per CDR3 protein. The sample yields under 950,000 distinct CDR3 sequences, under 20% seen once. Between the trimmed V and J ends, which lost 3 bases and 5 bases, there was a span of 13 bases. This CDR3 contains 13 residues. The germline V gene encodes CDR1 DFQATT and CDR2 SNEGSKA (reference sequence). Input material: blood, either unsorted or a sorted T cell fraction (not recorded which). This TCR came from a male donor with ankylosing spondylitis. The chain combines TRBV20-1 with TRBJ2-5, with no clear D. The CDR3 DNA reads as TGCAGTGCTAGGGCGCCCGGTGTGGAGACCCAGTACTTC. Amino acid sequence: CSARAPGVETQYF.